One sample yielded the 31 T cell receptor beta chains listed below, sequenced in a study of control samples from healthy donors and cancer patients. The repertoire was sequenced with immunoSEQ multiplex PCR; TCRdb's copy has only in-frame clones and lacks some. The repertoire holds roughly 89,000 clones, roughly 91% seen once, with around 17% in the top ten. Sequenced: blood. Every receptor here comes from a man aged 45-65 years in good health.

V usage is TRBV2 and J usage is TRBJ1-2, with a possible D match to TRBD1 (6 bases). The CDR3 runs to 14 residues. From germline, CDR1 is SNHLY and CDR2 FYNNEI. V dropped 5 bases and J dropped 4 bases, with 14 bases sitting between them. CDR3 sequence: CASSTGAQLYGYTF. As DNA, the CDR3 is TGTGCCAGCAGTACGGGGGCGCAACTCTATGGCTACACCTTC.

This rearrangement joins TRBV4-3 to TRBJ1-2, with 10 bases that match TRBD1. The CDR3 runs to 15 residues. The junction had 1 base not matched to a gene; V was cut back by 1 base and J by 2 bases. Germline values: CDR1 LGHNA, CDR2 YSLEER. The DNA of the CDR3 is TGCGCCAGCAGCCAAGCGGGACAGGGGAACTATGGCTACACCTTC. Its translation is CASSQAGQGNYGYTF.

The rearrangement links TRBV9 to TRBJ2-1; D not resolved. This CDR3 region has 14 residues. The V gene's germline CDR1 is SGDLS and CDR2 YYNGEE. Trimming removed 2 bases at V and 3 bases at J, with 9 bases between. CDR3 DNA sequence: TGTGCCAGCAGCGTCACCGACGGCTACAATGAGCAGTTCTTC. Translated, it gives CASSVTDGYNEQFF.

This CDR3 reads CASSFWRTGGSYEQYF. The DNA for the CDR3 is TGTGCCAGCAGTTTCTGGCGAACCGGGGGCTCCTACGAGCAGTACTTC. This sequence joins TRBV6-5 and TRBJ2-7; D is possibly TRBD2 (6 bases). This CDR3 comprises 16 residues. Trimming shortened V by 4 bases and J by 0 bases, and 16 bases separated the two germline ends. Germline V gene data show CDR1 as MNHEY and CDR2 as SVGAGI.

V and J are TRBV4-3 and TRBJ2-7, with 10 nucleotides matching TRBD2. CDR3 length: 16 amino acids. With V trimmed by 3 bases and J by 0 bases, 5 bases remained unmatched. Germline lookup yields CDR1 LGHNA and CDR2 YSLEER. CDR3 residues: CASSHVAGGLSYEQYF. CDR3 nucleotide sequence: TGCGCCAGCAGCCATGTAGCGGGGGGCCTCTCCTACGAGCAGTACTTC.

The chain is built from TRBV7-6 and TRBJ2-3, with TRBD2 as a possible D gene (5 bases). The CDR3 totals 14 residues. The ends were cut back, 1 base at V and 6 bases at J, with 11 bases in the middle. Germline V gene data show CDR1 as SGHVS and CDR2 as FNYEAQ. The CDR3 protein is CASSLGGLGDTQYF. In DNA, the CDR3 is TGTGCCAGCAGCTTAGGAGGGCTCGGGGATACGCAGTATTTT. The entire variable domain, with the rest obtained from reference TRBV7-6 and TRBJ2-3, is as follows: GAGVSQSPRYKVTKRGQDVALRCDPISGHVSLYWYRQALGQGPEFLTYFNYEAQQDKSGLPNDRFSAERPEGSISTLTIQRTEQRDSAMYRCASSLGGLGDTQYFGPGTRLTVL.

The J gene is TRBJ2-1, the V gene TRBV29-1, with 7 bases matching TRBD2. The CDR3 is made up of 13 amino acids. The J segment lost 6 bases and the V segment lost 4 bases, leaving 6 bases of the junction unmatched. CDR1 and CDR2 from the germline V gene are SQVTM and ANQGSEA. The CDR3 nucleotides read TGCAGCGTTGTCGGTGGGGGGGGCAATGAGCAGTTCTTC. Translating it yields CSVVGGGGNEQFF.

The CDR3 bases are TGCGCCAGCAGTCAACCCAAGACAGGGCTTCAGCCCCAGCATTTT. The encoded protein is CASSQPKTGLQPQHF. The chain is built from TRBV23-1 and TRBJ1-5; 7 bases align to TRBD1. TRBV23-1 is known as an ORF, though its function is uncertain. V shed 2 bases, J shed 6 bases, and the junction held 7 bases outside the gene matches. This CDR3 is built from 15 residues.

V gene TRBV29-1 combines with J gene TRBJ2-2, with D uncertain. The CDR3 runs to 12 residues. The germline CDR1 and CDR2 sequences are SQVTM and ANQGSEA. V shed 7 bases and J shed 6 bases, with 12 bases lying between them. In DNA form, the CDR3 reads TGCAGCGGTCGGCTAGGAGCCGGGGAGCTGTTTTTT. This gives the protein CSGRLGAGELFF.

The chain couples TRBV7-2 to TRBJ1-2, with 11 bases lining up with TRBD1. The CDR3 loop spans 14 amino acids. V trimming: 5 bases; J trimming: 9 bases; junction bases outside the gene matches: 8. Germline CDR1 is SGHTA and CDR2 is FQGNSA. The CDR3 DNA follows: TGTGCCAGCAGCCCGGGACAGGGGGAAAAGCGCTACACCTTC. It translates to CASSPGQGEKRYTF.

The count of this clone is one. V usage is TRBV27 and J usage is TRBJ1-2; 7 positions agree with TRBD1. V lost 6 bases to trimming and J lost 0 bases; unmatched junction nucleotides: 7. Germline values: CDR1 MNHEY, CDR2 SMNVEV (reference sequence). This CDR3 comprises 15 residues. CDR3 loop: CASSLEGATNYGYTF. The CDR3 nucleotides read TGTGCCAGCAGCCTAGAGGGGGCGACTAACTATGGCTACACCTTC.

This chain uses TRBV11-2 with TRBJ1-1; 8 nucleotides agree with TRBD1. The J segment lost 5 bases and the V segment lost 4 bases, leaving 3 bases of the junction unmatched. CDR3 length: 13 residues. Germline assignment: CDR1 SGHAT and CDR2 FQNNGV. The CDR3 loop reads CASSSQGATEAFF. In nucleotides, the CDR3 is TGTGCCAGCAGCTCGCAGGGGGCTACTGAAGCTTTCTTT.

This chain uses TRBV30 with TRBJ1-1; D remains ambiguous. The CDR3 is made up of 13 amino acids. V lost 7 bases to trimming and J lost 5 bases, with 17 bases between them. Germline CDR1 reads GTSNPN; CDR2 reads SVGIG (reference sequence). CDR3 protein: CASSIRSDTEAFF. Written as DNA, the CDR3 is TGTGCCTCCTCAATCAGGAGTGATACTGAAGCTTTCTTT.

The chain carries TRBV12-5 and TRBJ1-6; TRBD1 matches at 7 bases. Unmatched junction bases numbered 2, after V lost 6 bases and J lost 3 bases. Per germline, CDR1 LGHNT and CDR2 FRNRAP. The CDR3 runs 14 residues. The CDR3 reads CASGQGNYNSPLHF. CDR3 DNA sequence: TGTGCTAGTGGACAGGGGAACTATAATTCACCCCTCCACTTT.

This chain connects TRBV10-3 to TRBJ1-1, with D tentatively TRBD1 (5 bases). V lost 3 bases to trimming and J lost 1 base, with 9 bases between them. The CDR3 spans 14 residues. Germline V lookup: CDR1 ENHRY, CDR2 SYGVKD. In nucleotides, the CDR3 is TGTGCCATCAGTGACAAACAGGAGAACACTGAAGCTTTCTTT. This encodes CAISDKQENTEAFF.

The chain recombines TRBV18 with TRBJ1-5; D not resolved. In germline, CDR1 is KGHSH, CDR2 LQKENI. The V gene lost 2 bases and the J gene lost 8 bases, with 10 bases spanning the gap. The CDR3 is made up of 13 amino acids. CDR3 protein: CASSPFFREPQHF. CDR3 DNA sequence: TGTGCCAGCTCACCATTTTTTCGGGAGCCCCAGCATTTT.

The chain recombines TRBV3-1 (or the pseudogene TRBV3-2) with TRBJ2-2, with TRBD2 matching 12 bases. Germline lookup yields CDR1 LGHDT and CDR2 YNNKEL (reference sequence). This CDR3 contains 17 residues. The V segment lost 6 bases and the J segment 6 bases; nucleotides outside the gene matches: 11. CDR3 sequence (DNA): TGTGCCAGCAGACGGACTAGCGGGGAGCTTTTGGCCGGGGAGCTGTTTTTT. Protein product: CASRRTSGELLAGELFF.

The V call is TRBV24-1, the J call TRBJ1-4; TRBD1 aligns across 11 bases. Germline trimming cut 6 bases from V and 8 bases from J; bases unmatched to any gene: 7. Germline V CDR1 and CDR2: KGHDR, SFDVKD. The CDR3 is made up of 15 amino acids. CDR3 in DNA: TGTGCCACCAGTTCCCCGGGACAGGGGGACGAAAAACTGTTTTTT. Its translation: CATSSPGQGDEKLFF.

The rearrangement links TRBV12-3 or TRBV12-4 to TRBJ1-3; D is unclear. The V gene lost 3 bases and the J gene lost 5 bases, with 8 bases spanning the gap. CDR3 length equals 13 residues. CDR3: CASSFTSRNTIYF. Written as DNA, the CDR3 is TGTGCCAGCAGTTTTACTTCAAGAAACACCATATATTTT.

The chain carries TRBV7-9 and TRBJ1-6; unclear D gene. CDR1 is SEHNR and CDR2 is FQNEAQ in the germline V gene (reference sequence). The length of the CDR3 is 12 residues. The ends were cut back, 4 bases at V and 7 bases at J, with 5 bases in the middle. For the CDR3, the DNA is TGTGCCAGCAGCTACGAAAATTCACCCCTCCACTTT. Its protein product is CASSYENSPLHF.

V is TRBV5-1 and J is TRBJ1-6; the D is unclear. The CDR3 runs to 13 residues. CDR1 is SGHRS, CDR2 YFSETQ, per germline. The ends were cut back, 0 bases at V and 11 bases at J, with 9 bases in the middle. CDR3 amino acids: CASSLEARTPLHF. CDR3 in DNA: TGCGCCAGCAGCTTGGAGGCAAGGACACCCCTCCACTTT.

The chain couples TRBV2 to TRBJ2-3; possibly TRBD1 or TRBD2 for D (5 bases each). The CDR3 totals 14 residues. Trimming left V 5 bases short and J 2 bases short, with 11 bases between. Per the germline V gene, CDR1 is SNHLY and CDR2 is FYNNEI. The CDR3 is CASSPGTFTDTQYF. CDR3 DNA sequence: TGTGCCAGCAGTCCAGGGACGTTCACAGATACGCAGTATTTT.

The chain links TRBV29-1 to TRBJ1-1; tentatively, D is TRBD1 (6 bases). The CDR3 totals 13 residues. Trimming removed 6 bases from V and 5 bases from J, with 16 bases in between. Germline V gives CDR1 SQVTM, CDR2 ANQGSEA. CDR3 DNA: TGCAGCGTGGTTAGAGGGGGAAGGACTGAAGCTTTCTTT. Encoded protein: CSVVRGGRTEAFF.

The chain uses TRBV27 and TRBJ2-7, with 8 bases identical to TRBD1. The ends lost 5 bases at V and 3 bases at J; junction bases unmatched: 9. Per the germline V gene, CDR1 is MNHEY and CDR2 is SMNVEV (reference sequence). The CDR3 is 15 amino acids. The CDR3 region is CASSPRTGLNYEQYF. The CDR3, as DNA: TGTGCCAGCAGTCCGCGGACAGGGCTCAACTACGAGCAGTACTTC.

CDR3 DNA: TGTGCCAGTAGTGCCGTCCCGGGACAGGGGGGAAGTGGAAACACCATATATTTT. Protein sequence: CASSAVPGQGGSGNTIYF. V gene TRBV19 combines with J gene TRBJ1-3; 11 nucleotides agree with TRBD1. Germline V gene sequence: CDR1 LNHDA, CDR2 SQIVND (reference sequence). The trim removed 5 bases at V and 3 bases at J, leaving 12 bases unmatched. There are 18 residues in the CDR3.

CDR3 in amino acids: CASSYSDWQPQHF. In nucleotides, the CDR3 is TGTGCCAGCAGTTACTCGGATTGGCAGCCCCAGCATTTT. This sequence joins TRBV6-2 or TRBV6-3 and TRBJ1-5; D gene unclear. The CDR3 consists of 13 residues. The germline V gene has CDR1 MNHEY and CDR2 SVGEGT. Deletions cut 0 bases from V and 7 bases from J, with 7 bases between.

The rearrangement links TRBV14 to TRBJ1-1; D call uncertain. The CDR3 spans 13 residues. Germline CDR1 reads SGHDN; CDR2 reads FVKESK. Between the trimmed V and J ends, which lost 1 base and 6 bases, there was a span of 9 bases. CDR3 loop: CASSQVAGPEAFF. In DNA, the CDR3 is TGTGCCAGCAGCCAAGTTGCAGGCCCTGAAGCTTTCTTT.

The J gene is TRBJ1-6, the V gene TRBV6-5; D possibly corresponds to TRBD1 (5 bases). Between the trimmed V and J ends, which lost 7 bases and 9 bases, there was a span of 16 bases. Germline assignment: CDR1 MNHEY and CDR2 SVGAGI. The CDR3 contains 14 residues. CDR3 sequence: CASNPGQVSSPLHF. The CDR3 DNA reads TGTGCCAGCAACCCCGGACAAGTGAGTTCACCCCTCCACTTT.

The CDR3 is CSGMNTEAFF. For the CDR3, the DNA is TGCAGCGGAATGAACACTGAAGCTTTCTTT. This chain connects TRBV29-1 to TRBJ1-1; D not certain. The CDR3 runs 10 residues. V was shortened by 7 bases and J by 0 bases, with 3 bases between the two germline ends. CDR1 and CDR2 from the germline V gene are SQVTM and ANQGSEA. Based on the CDR3 plus reference TRBV29-1 and TRBJ1-1, the full variable domain is SAVISQKPSRDICQRGTSLTIQCQVDSQVTMMFWYRQQPGQSLTLIATANQGSEATYESGFVIDKFPISRPNLTFSTLTVSNMSPEDSSIYLCSGMNTEAFFGQGTRLTVV.

The chain links TRBV7-2 to TRBJ2-3, with 8 bases that match TRBD1. CDR1 is SGHTA and CDR2 is FQGNSA in the germline V gene. After removal of 4 bases from V and 4 bases from J, the junction contained 10 bases not matched to a gene. CDR3 size: 16 residues. The CDR3 reads CASSSQRDRLADTQYF. The CDR3 bases are TGTGCCAGCAGCTCCCAAAGGGACAGGCTGGCAGATACGCAGTATTTT.

The chain has TRBV24-1 and TRBJ1-5, with a weak D call TRBD1 (6 bases). The CDR3 runs to 15 residues. From germline, CDR1 is KGHDR and CDR2 SFDVKD. The germline V and J ends were trimmed by 4 bases and 6 bases, with 15 bases remaining between them. The chain's CDR3 is CATSDHTGLGQPQHF. DNA of the CDR3: TGTGCCACCAGTGACCATACAGGGCTGGGTCAGCCCCAGCATTTT.